These 25 T cell receptor beta chains came from one sample sequenced in a study of cytomegalovirus exposure and HLA in healthy donors. 13 Jbeta primers and 60 Vbeta primers were used for the PCR. Here immunoSEQ multiplex PCR was the method, and the copy in TCRdb shows in-frame clones only, minus some. The table has about 260,000 clones, 84% seen once. The sample taken for sequencing was PBMCs. These TCRs come from a woman between 35 and 50 years old in good health and CMV-seropositive.

The rearrangement links TRBV29-1 to TRBJ1-2, with D hard to call. The CDR3 runs to 10 residues. Trimming removed 5 bases from V and 6 bases from J, with 7 bases in between. Germline CDR1 and CDR2: SQVTM and ANQGSEA. CDR3 loop: CSVPIDGYTF. The CDR3 bases are TGCAGCGTTCCAATAGATGGCTACACCTTC.

The genes are TRBV4-2 and TRBJ1-3; unclear D gene. The CDR3 is 15 residues long. CDR1 and CDR2 from the germline V gene are LGHNA and YNFKEQ. Between the trimmed V and J ends, which lost 0 bases and 4 bases, there was a span of 10 bases. The chain's CDR3 is CASSQDRGIGNTIYF. The CDR3 nucleotides are TGTGCCAGCAGCCAAGATCGGGGAATCGGAAACACCATATATTTT.

The rearrangement links TRBV7-6 to TRBJ2-7; 11 nucleotides agree with TRBD2. The CDR3 totals 14 residues. Germline V CDR1 and CDR2: SGHVS, FNYEAQ. V lost 5 bases, J lost 4 bases, and 4 bases stayed unmatched. CDR3 DNA: TGTGCCAGCAGCACTACTAGCGGGAGTTACGAGCAGTACTTC. This translates into CASSTTSGSYEQYF.

V gene TRBV14 combines with J gene TRBJ2-1; D not certain. V was trimmed by 1 base and J by 0 bases, leaving 22 bases between them. This CDR3 is built from 20 residues. The germline V gene encodes CDR1 SGHDN and CDR2 FVKESK. CDR3 nucleotide sequence: TGTGCCAGCAGCCAAGCTTCGATAGTAAGTTATCACAGCTCCTACAATGAGCAGTTCTTC. It is translated as CASSQASIVSYHSSYNEQFF.

The V gene is TRBV6-5, the J gene TRBJ1-5; D may be TRBD1 (5 bases). V was shortened by 4 bases and J by 3 bases, with 13 bases between the two germline ends. There are 15 residues in the CDR3. CDR1 and CDR2 from the germline V gene are MNHEY and SVGAGI. In DNA form, the CDR3 reads TGTGCCAGCAGTTCCATTCAGGGTCCCAATCAGCCCCAGCATTTT. It codes for CASSSIQGPNQPQHF.

CDR3 nucleotides: TGTGCCAGCAGCTTAGTCCTGAGCTCCTACAATGAGCAGTTCTTC. Its translation is CASSLVLSSYNEQFF. This chain connects TRBV11-2 to TRBJ2-1; D call uncertain. V was shortened by 1 base and J by 0 bases, with 7 bases between the two germline ends. The V gene's germline CDR1 is SGHAT and CDR2 FQNNGV. The length of the CDR3 is 15 residues.

The V call is TRBV6-6, the J call TRBJ2-7; D gene ambiguous. This CDR3 region has 14 residues. The germline V gene encodes CDR1 MNHNY and CDR2 SVGAGI (reference sequence). Trimming removed 0 bases from V and 4 bases from J, with 10 bases in between. CDR3 coding DNA: TGTGCCAGCAGTTACTCAGAGGAAAAATACGAGCAGTACTTC. This sequence encodes CASSYSEEKYEQYF.

The chain couples TRBV10-3 to TRBJ1-1, with D possibly matching TRBD1 (5 bases). CDR3 size: 15 residues. Germline CDR1 is ENHRY and CDR2 is SYGVKD. Trimming removed 6 bases from V and 0 bases from J, with 14 bases in between. The CDR3 spells CAISPSTALNTEAFF. CDR3 nucleotides: TGTGCCATCAGCCCATCGACAGCTTTGAACACTGAAGCTTTCTTT.

This clone is a singleton in its sample. The rearrangement links TRBV2 to TRBJ2-4; 12 nucleotides line up with TRBD2. The CDR3 has 19 amino acids. Germline V gives CDR1 SNHLY, CDR2 FYNNEI. J lost 0 bases, V lost 7 bases, and 13 bases had no gene match. CDR3 sequence reads: CASTDGLAGWGIAKNIQYF. The CDR3 DNA reads TGTGCCAGCACTGATGGACTAGCGGGATGGGGTATAGCCAAAAACATTCAGTACTTC. Using reference TRBV2 and TRBJ2-4 for the parts outside the CDR3, the full variable domain is EPEVTQTPSHQVTQMGQEVILRCVPISNHLYFYWYRQILGQKVEFLVSFYNNEISEKSEIFDDQFSVERPDGSNFTLKIRSTKLEDSAMYFCASTDGLAGWGIAKNIQYFGAGTRLSVL.

This sequence joins TRBV30 and TRBJ1-1; possibly TRBD1 for D (6 bases). CDR3 size: 13 residues. Trimming removed 1 base at V and 7 bases at J, with 13 bases between. Germline-derived CDR1 and CDR2 are GTSNPN and SVGIG (reference sequence). As DNA, the CDR3 is TGTGCCTGGAGTGGCTACAGGGCAGATGAAGCTTTCTTT. Translation gives CAWSGYRADEAFF.

The chain recombines TRBV2 with TRBJ2-7; 12 bases are shared with TRBD2. Germline trimming cut 9 bases from V and 2 bases from J; bases unmatched to any gene: 2. Germline V gene lookup returns CDR1 SNHLY and CDR2 FYNNEI. The CDR3 is 13 residues long. The CDR3 bases are TGTGCCAGTGGACTAGCGGGGCCCTACGAGCAGTACTTC. Translated: CASGLAGPYEQYF.

CDR3 bases: TGCGCCAGCAGCCAAGATGTGACTAGCGGGAGGATTGGAGAAACAGATACGCAGTATTTT. It yields the protein CASSQDVTSGRIGETDTQYF. V usage is TRBV4-1 and J usage is TRBJ2-3; TRBD2 agrees at 13 bases. The CDR3 has 20 residues. After removal of 0 bases from V and 3 bases from J, the junction contained 12 bases not matched to a gene. Germline values: CDR1 MGHRA, CDR2 YSYEKL.

The rearrangement joins TRBV5-4 to TRBJ1-2; tentative D call: TRBD1 (5 bases). Trimming stripped 4 bases from V and 1 base from J, with 11 bases between. CDR3 size: 14 residues. Germline CDR1 SGHNT, CDR2 YYREEE (reference sequence). Here the CDR3 DNA reads TGTGCCAGCAGCGGGGGACTTCTTAACTATGGCTACACCTTC. Translation: CASSGGLLNYGYTF. The complete variable domain, with remaining parts taken from reference TRBV5-4 and TRBJ1-2, reads ETGVTQSPTHLIKTRGQQVTLRCSSQSGHNTVSWYQQALGQGPQFIFQYYREEENGRGNFPPRFSGLQFPNYSSELNVNALELDDSALYLCASSGGLLNYGYTFGSGTRLTVV.

The chain has TRBV7-2 and TRBJ2-2, with 14 bases identical to TRBD2. CDR1 and CDR2 (germline): SGHTA, FQGNSA. V lost 5 bases, J lost 2 bases, and 4 bases stayed unmatched. The CDR3 extends over 17 amino acids. CDR3 loop: CASSLGTSGSNTGELFF. The CDR3 nucleotides are TGTGCCAGCAGCCTCGGGACTAGCGGGAGTAACACCGGGGAGCTGTTTTTT.

The rearrangement joins TRBV4-2 to TRBJ2-1, with a tentative D call TRBD2 (5 bases). The germline CDR1 and CDR2 sequences are LGHNA and YNFKEQ. Between the trimmed V and J ends, which lost 1 base and 6 bases, there was a span of 13 bases. The CDR3 totals 15 residues. The CDR3 bases are TGTGCCAGCAGCCAAGCGGTACTAGTCAGCAATGAGCAGTTCTTC. This sequence encodes CASSQAVLVSNEQFF.

The chain uses TRBV19 and TRBJ2-5, with no clear D. This CDR3 contains 11 residues. Germline V gives CDR1 LNHDA, CDR2 SQIVND (reference sequence). V was trimmed by 3 bases and J by 5 bases, leaving 4 bases between them. In DNA, the CDR3 is TGTGCCAGTAGTATGAGGGAGACCCAGTACTTC. It codes for CASSMRETQYF.

The gene calls are TRBV5-1 and TRBJ1-6; 9 positions match TRBD1. Germline CDR1 SGHRS, CDR2 YFSETQ. This CDR3 is 17 amino acids long. The ends lost 0 bases at V and 7 bases at J; junction bases unmatched: 8. CDR3: CASSLEQGASLNSPLHF. In DNA, the CDR3 is TGCGCCAGCAGCTTGGAACAGGGGGCGAGCCTAAATTCACCCCTCCACTTT.

The rearrangement links TRBV6-6 to TRBJ2-3; 7 nucleotides match TRBD2. The ends lost 5 bases at V and 1 base at J; junction bases unmatched: 9. This CDR3 contains 16 residues. From germline, CDR1 is MNHNY and CDR2 SVGAGI (reference sequence). CDR3 sequence (DNA): TGTGCCAGCAGTCCCCCGCCGCGGGAGCGCACAGATACGCAGTATTTT. Protein sequence: CASSPPPRERTDTQYF.

The chain recombines TRBV6-1 with TRBJ1-2; tentative D call: TRBD1 (5 bases). This CDR3 is built from 13 residues. Trimming took off 6 bases at V and 4 bases at J, with 12 bases between the two ends. Looked up from germline, CDR1 is MNHNS and CDR2 is SASEGT. Here the CDR3 DNA reads TGTGCCAGCAGCGCCTCAGACAGCTATGGCTACACCTTC. This translates into CASSASDSYGYTF.

The chain couples TRBV7-8 to TRBJ1-2; maybe TRBD1 (5 bases). This CDR3 has 12 residues. V lost 5 bases and J 14 bases, leaving 18 bases between the germline ends. The germline gives CDR1 SGHVS, CDR2 FQNEAQ. The CDR3 bases are TGTGCCAGCAGCCCCGGGGGGGGAGATCAGACCTTC. Its protein is CASSPGGGDQTF.

This clone was detected only once. The chain has TRBV2 and TRBJ1-1, with 7 bases aligning to TRBD1. The CDR3 spans 19 residues. In germline, CDR1 is SNHLY, CDR2 FYNNEI. Trimming at V came to 1 base and at J to 0 bases, leaving 14 bases not matched to a gene. The CDR3 nucleotides read TGTGCCAGCAGTGAAGTCCCTGGGACAGTGGCCCGCATGAACACTGAAGCTTTCTTT. This sequence encodes CASSEVPGTVARMNTEAFF. Using reference TRBV2 and TRBJ1-1 for the parts outside the CDR3, the full variable domain is EPEVTQTPSHQVTQMGQEVILRCVPISNHLYFYWYRQILGQKVEFLVSFYNNEISEKSEIFDDQFSVERPDGSNFTLKIRSTKLEDSAMYFCASSEVPGTVARMNTEAFFGQGTRLTVV.

The rearrangement joins TRBV2 to TRBJ1-2, with TRBD1 identical over 7 bases. The CDR3 consists of 13 residues. CDR1 and CDR2 (germline): SNHLY, FYNNEI. V shed 6 bases and J 6 bases; nucleotides not matched to a gene: 7. The CDR3 sequence is CASRVQGVDGYTF. Written as DNA, the CDR3 is TGTGCCAGCAGGGTTCAGGGGGTTGATGGCTACACCTTC. Drawing the rest from reference TRBV2 and TRBJ1-2, the complete variable domain is EPEVTQTPSHQVTQMGQEVILRCVPISNHLYFYWYRQILGQKVEFLVSFYNNEISEKSEIFDDQFSVERPDGSNFTLKIRSTKLEDSAMYFCASRVQGVDGYTFGSGTRLTVV.

The genes are TRBV4-1 and TRBJ2-1, with 10 bases that match TRBD1. The germline V gene encodes CDR1 MGHRA and CDR2 YSYEKL. V was pared by 0 bases and J by 8 bases, with 10 bases of the junction left unmatched. CDR3 length: 17 residues. In DNA, the CDR3 is TGCGCCAGCAGCCAAGATATCTCCCGGACAGGGGGTGATGAGCAGTTCTTC. Translating it yields CASSQDISRTGGDEQFF.

On this clone: At one of its ends the junction is not consistent with the germline gene, which may arise from a read error. The chain is built from TRBV7-9 and TRBJ1-5; 9 nucleotides line up with TRBD1. Germline CDR1 SEHNR, CDR2 FQNEAQ (reference sequence). This CDR3 comprises 18 residues. CDR3 in DNA: TGTTCCAGCAGCGGACTCGGACAGGGGAGGGTTGGCAATCAGCCCCAGCATTTT. This gives the protein CSSSGLGQGRVGNQPQHF.

For this clone: At the DNA level, this CDR3 is encoded by other sequences in the same sample as well. The chain links TRBV29-1 to TRBJ2-1, with a weak D call TRBD1 (6 bases). The germline V and J ends were trimmed by 3 bases and 4 bases, with 7 bases remaining between them. The CDR3 runs 12 residues. CDR1 and CDR2 (germline): SQVTM, ANQGSEA. The CDR3 nucleotides read TGCAGCGTTGACAGGGGATACAATGAGCAGTTCTTC. Translating it yields CSVDRGYNEQFF.